Listed here are 26 T cell receptor beta chains from one sample, sequenced in a study of T cells after yellow fever vaccination. A single record per CDR3 protein comes from TCRdb applying MiXCR to the 5' RACE reads. The sample shows some 500,000 distinct CDR3 sequences, roughly 14% of them seen only once. Sequenced material: PBMCs, taken on the day of the yellow fever booster vaccination. These receptors came from a man between 25 and 39 years old who received the YFV17D yellow fever vaccine.

The gene calls are TRBV28 and TRBJ2-7, with D possibly TRBD2 on 6 matching bases. The CDR3 is made up of 14 amino acids. V lost 6 bases, J lost 2 bases, and 14 bases lay in between. Germline V gene data show CDR1 as MDHEN and CDR2 as SYDVKM. CDR3 coding DNA: TGTGCCAGCAGCCCCGGGAGCCCTCCCTACGAGCAGTACTTC. Translation gives CASSPGSPPYEQYF. Full variable domain (rest looked up from reference TRBV28 and TRBJ2-7): DVKVTQSSRYLVKRTGEKVFLECVQDMDHENMFWYRQDPGLGLRLIYFSYDVKMKEKGDIPEGYSVSREKKERFSLILESASTNQTSMYLCASSPGSPPYEQYFGPGTRLTVT.

This chain links TRBV6-1 with TRBJ2-2; TRBD2 is a possible D gene (6 bases). The germline V gene encodes CDR1 MNHNS and CDR2 SASEGT. CDR3 size: 15 residues. Trimming removed 6 bases at V and 2 bases at J, with 13 bases between. In DNA form, the CDR3 reads TGTGCCAGCAGCCCAAGCGGGCCCAACACCGGGGAGCTGTTTTTT. Translated, it gives CASSPSGPNTGELFF.

This chain uses TRBV10-3 with TRBJ2-1; D unclear. V dropped 0 bases and J dropped 0 bases, with 6 bases sitting between them. Germline V gene lookup returns CDR1 ENHRY and CDR2 SYGVKD. The CDR3 totals 15 residues. The CDR3 bases are TGTGCCATCAGTGAGTCAAAGAGCTCCTACAATGAGCAGTTCTTC. Its protein is CAISESKSSYNEQFF.

This clonotype came up a few times. V usage is TRBV7-9 and J usage is TRBJ2-7; the D is unclear. The length of the CDR3 is 11 residues. Germline loops: CDR1 SEHNR, CDR2 FQNEAQ (reference sequence). Trimming removed 3 bases from V and 8 bases from J, with 8 bases in between. As DNA, the CDR3 is TGTGCCAGCAGCTTTTTCGATAAGCAGTACTTC. This encodes CASSFFDKQYF.

There are a few counts of this clonotype. The rearrangement joins TRBV12-3 or TRBV12-4 to TRBJ1-6; perhaps TRBD1 as D (5 bases). V lost 2 bases, J lost 8 bases, and 10 bases lay in between. CDR3 length: 14 amino acids. The CDR3 DNA sequence: TGTGCCAGCAGTTTAAGGGGCCTGGATTCACCCCTCCACTTT. It codes for CASSLRGLDSPLHF.

Only a few counts were recorded for this clonotype. This chain connects TRBV20-1 to TRBJ2-3; 15 positions agree with TRBD2. Trimming cost V 3 bases and J 3 bases; bases outside gene matches: 4. The CDR3 contains 16 residues. Germline CDR1 DFQATT, CDR2 SNEGSKA (reference sequence). The CDR3 is CSARDGTSGRTDTQYF. Here the CDR3 DNA reads TGCAGTGCTAGGGACGGGACTAGCGGGAGGACAGATACGCAGTATTTT.

V usage is TRBV20-1 and J usage is TRBJ2-5, with unresolved D. This CDR3 contains 13 residues. Germline CDR1 DFQATT, CDR2 SNEGSKA (reference sequence). Trimming took off 6 bases at V and 0 bases at J, with 11 bases between the two ends. The CDR3 loop reads CSAPGPYQETQYF. The CDR3 DNA follows: TGCAGTGCCCCTGGCCCTTACCAAGAGACCCAGTACTTC.

The genes are TRBV6-1 and TRBJ2-1; 10 bases match TRBD2. V lost 7 bases, J lost 8 bases, and 11 bases stayed unmatched. Germline CDR1 is MNHNS and CDR2 is SASEGT. The CDR3 runs 15 residues. As DNA, the CDR3 is TGTGCCAGCACCCCTGAAGCGGGAGGGACTGATGAGCAGTTCTTC. Residues: CASTPEAGGTDEQFF.

This clonotype was detected only a few times. The rearrangement joins TRBV25-1 to TRBJ2-7; D might be TRBD1 (6 bases). This CDR3 comprises 14 residues. Germline V gene data show CDR1 as MGHDK and CDR2 as SYGVNS. V was shortened by 1 base and J by 7 bases, with 14 bases between the two germline ends. The CDR3, as DNA: TGTGCCAGCAGTGAATCTCACAGGGTGCGAGAGCAGTACTTC. It encodes CASSESHRVREQYF.

The chain carries TRBV5-6 and TRBJ1-5; D might be TRBD1 (6 bases). Trimming shortened V by 2 bases and J by 9 bases, and 15 bases separated the two germline ends. CDR3 size: 14 residues. Germline lookup yields CDR1 SGHDT and CDR2 YYEEEE. CDR3 sequence: CASSFTNEGGPQHF. As DNA, the CDR3 is TGTGCCAGCAGCTTTACCAACGAAGGGGGGCCCCAGCATTTT.

This clonotype occurred a few times. The gene calls are TRBV19 and TRBJ1-2; D is unresolved. Trimming cost V 3 bases and J 14 bases, with 13 bases left between them. Germline CDR1 and CDR2: LNHDA and SQIVND (reference sequence). The CDR3 covers 11 residues. This CDR3 reads CASSIQTTQTF. In DNA form, the CDR3 reads TGTGCCAGTAGTATTCAGACGACGCAAACCTTC. The full variable domain, with the rest looked up from reference TRBV19 and TRBJ1-2, is DGGITQSPKYLFRKEGQNVTLSCEQNLNHDAMYWYRQDPGQGLRLIYYSQIVNDFQKGDIAEGYSVSREKKESFPLTVTSAQKNPTAFYLCASSIQTTQTFGSGTRLTVV.

The chain carries TRBV27 and TRBJ1-6, with D maybe TRBD1 (5 bases). Deletions cut 6 bases from V and 2 bases from J, with 8 bases between. The germline V gene has CDR1 MNHEY and CDR2 SMNVEV (reference sequence). This CDR3 is built from 14 residues. The CDR3 DNA reads TGTGCCAGCAGGCAGGGAGCCTATAATTCACCCCTCCACTTT. Translation: CASRQGAYNSPLHF.

This clonotype was detected only a few times. This sequence joins TRBV27 and TRBJ1-6, with D possibly being TRBD1 (6 bases). The CDR3 sequence is 15 residues long. Trimming pared 6 bases from V and 7 bases from J, leaving 16 bases between. Germline V CDR1 and CDR2: MNHEY, SMNVEV (reference sequence). The CDR3 spells CASRFPGHGNSPLHF. CDR3 sequence (DNA): TGTGCCAGCAGATTCCCGGGACACGGAAATTCACCCCTCCACTTT.

V is TRBV7-2 and J is TRBJ2-2; the D is unclear. This CDR3 has 14 amino acids. Germline lookup yields CDR1 SGHTA and CDR2 FQGNSA. Trimming pared 1 base from V and 4 bases from J, leaving 7 bases between. The CDR3, as DNA: TGTGCCAGCAGCTTAGTGCCTAGCACCGGGGAGCTGTTTTTT. It specifies CASSLVPSTGELFF.

Remarks on this clonotype: The junction departs from the called germline gene at one end, perhaps through a read error. The rearrangement uses TRBV7-9 and TRBJ2-7; D gene uncertain. There are 11 residues in the CDR3. CDR1 is SEHNR, CDR2 FQNEAQ, per germline (reference sequence). The CDR3, as DNA: TGTACCAGCAGCTTGGGGTGGGAGCAGTACTTC. It codes for CTSSLGWEQYF. Filled out from reference TRBV7-9 and TRBJ2-7, the complete variable domain reads DTGVSQNPRHKITKRGQNVTFRCDPISEHNRLYWYRQTLGQGPEFLTYFQNEAQLEKSRLLSDRFSAERPKGSFSTLEIQRTEQGDSAMYLCTSSLGWEQYFGPGTRLTVT.

This clonotype was seen many times. This chain connects TRBV5-1 to TRBJ2-1; D is uncertain. The V and J ends lost 0 bases and 7 bases respectively, with 11 bases between them. Germline CDR1 SGHRS, CDR2 YFSETQ. The CDR3 covers 14 residues. The chain's CDR3 is CASSLAPGLNEQFF. The CDR3 region has the DNA TGCGCCAGCAGCTTGGCTCCTGGGTTAAATGAGCAGTTCTTC.

This clonotype has a count of ten or more. This rearrangement joins TRBV27 to TRBJ2-1; 12 positions match TRBD2. The CDR3 length is 15 residues. CDR1 is MNHEY, CDR2 SMNVEV, per germline (reference sequence). Trimming cost V 4 bases and J 8 bases; bases outside gene matches: 6. CDR3: CASSSLTSGSYEQFF. The DNA of the CDR3 is TGTGCCAGCAGTTCCCTGACTAGCGGGAGCTATGAGCAGTTCTTC.

This clonotype was observed a few times. The J gene is TRBJ2-2, the V gene TRBV25-1, with a possible D match to TRBD2 (5 bases). The CDR3 covers 16 residues. Deletions cut 6 bases from V and 3 bases from J, with 17 bases between. From germline, CDR1 is MGHDK and CDR2 SYGVNS. Here the CDR3 reads CASSTRVVLDTGELFF. The CDR3 nucleotides read TGTGCCAGCAGCACTAGGGTAGTGTTGGACACCGGGGAGCTGTTTTTT.

This chain joins TRBV6-5 and TRBJ2-7, with D possibly TRBD1 on 6 matching bases. CDR3 length: 15 residues. V was cut by 0 bases and J by 6 bases, with 15 bases left in between. The germline V gene has CDR1 MNHEY and CDR2 SVGAGI. The CDR3 reads CASSYSLARQAEQYF. CDR3 sequence (DNA): TGTGCCAGCAGTTACTCGCTAGCTAGACAGGCCGAGCAGTACTTC.

In its sample, this clonotype was seen a few times. V and J are TRBV11-2 and TRBJ2-7; 9 bases align to TRBD1. V was pared by 5 bases and J by 5 bases, with 7 bases of the junction left unmatched. Germline loops: CDR1 SGHAT, CDR2 FQNNGV. The CDR3 has 14 amino acids. The CDR3, as DNA: TGTGCCAGCAGCAAGACAGGGGGGCTGAACGAGCAGTACTTC. It translates to CASSKTGGLNEQYF.

This clonotype was picked up many times. J is TRBJ2-2 and V is TRBV5-6; perhaps TRBD2 as D (5 bases). The CDR3 contains 13 residues. Trimming took 5 bases from V and 1 from J, leaving 6 bases between them. From germline, CDR1 is SGHDT and CDR2 YYEEEE. For the CDR3, the DNA is TGTGCCAGCAGACTAGGGAACACCGGGGAGCTGTTTTTT. Translation: CASRLGNTGELFF.

This clonotype has only a few counts. The V call is TRBV27, the J call TRBJ1-2, with a weak D call TRBD1 (5 bases). CDR3 length: 15 amino acids. The ends were cut back, 1 base at V and 7 bases at J, with 16 bases in the middle. The germline CDR1 and CDR2 sequences are MNHEY and SMNVEV (reference sequence). The DNA for the CDR3 is TGTGCCAGCAGTTTATGGCCCCAGGGTCGGAGTGGCTACACCTTC. It encodes CASSLWPQGRSGYTF.

The chain uses TRBV29-1 and TRBJ2-2, with TRBD2 identical over 9 bases. J gave up 5 bases and V 0 bases, and 16 bases lay outside the gene matches. CDR3 length: 19 residues. The germline CDR1 and CDR2 sequences are SQVTM and ANQGSEA. The CDR3, as DNA: TGCAGCGTTGAAGAACCCTCCCGAGCGGCGGGAGGGTGGACCGGGGAGCTGTTTTTT. It codes for CSVEEPSRAAGGWTGELFF.

The CDR3 reads CASTTGGLGGSPKEQYF. The CDR3 DNA reads as TGTGCCAGCACCACGGGTGGCCTCGGCGGGAGCCCGAAAGAGCAGTACTTC. This chain connects TRBV3-1 to TRBJ2-7; 7 positions agree with TRBD2. V gave up 7 bases and J gave up 7 bases; unmatched junction bases: 22. In germline, CDR1 is LGHDT, CDR2 YNNKEL (reference sequence). The CDR3 is 17 residues long.

The rearrangement links TRBV20-1 to TRBJ1-1, with 8 positions matching TRBD1. V was pared by 4 bases and J by 10 bases, with 8 bases of the junction left unmatched. Germline loops: CDR1 DFQATT, CDR2 SNEGSKA (reference sequence). The CDR3 spans 12 residues. The CDR3 coding sequence is TGCAGTGCTACGCCGGACAGGGTGGTAGCTTTCTTT. This encodes CSATPDRVVAFF.

This clonotype was counted between two and nine times. The chain joins TRBV5-1 to TRBJ1-2; the D is unclear. Germline CDR1 and CDR2: SGHRS and YFSETQ. Trimming pared 5 bases from V and 4 bases from J, leaving 15 bases between. The CDR3 loop spans 14 amino acids. For the CDR3, the DNA is TGCGCCAGCAGGCGATGGGCAGTGAGCTATGGCTACACCTTC. This gives the protein CASRRWAVSYGYTF.